Described below is a single T cell receptor (beta chain) sequence and its context. Its specific antigen is unknown. One base away there is no much larger clone; base qualities are not given. This sample is drawn from a study of glioma-infiltrating T cells after dendritic cell vaccination listed by TCRdb under 2016. In the study overall: The cohort included some 15 glioblastoma patients drawn from Phase I and II dendritic cell vaccination trials, of whom 9 were newly diagnosed and 6 had recurrent disease. The vaccine was prepared from monocyte-derived dendritic cells that were cultured for seven days with IL-4 and GM-CSF and then pulsed overnight with autologous tumor lysate. Survival after dendritic cell vaccination was correlated with TCR sequencing metrics, including TIL content and tumor-blood repertoire overlap. Each patient was given three intradermal dendritic cell vaccine injections, spaced two weeks apart, in the arm below the axilla. Between about 2003 and 2012, patients were given autologous tumor lysate-pulsed dendritic cell vaccination. In glioblastoma patients vaccinated with dendritic cells, deep sequencing of TCR beta CDR3 regions served to measure tumor-infiltrating lymphocyte content and to compare repertoires between tumor and blood. The paper as a whole reports these results and caveats: The cohort was small and heterogeneous, with few patients having full blood and tumor sets and even fewer initial-recurrent tumor pairs. TCR clonality showed no direct relationship with survival, which suggests that a diverse polyclonal response may matter. The three-group TCR overlap response model was characterized as speculative, and prospective validation of the model was stated to be required. Longer time to progression and overall survival after dendritic cell vaccination were predicted by higher estimated pretreatment TIL content.

The immunoSEQ assay amplified TCRB CDR3 regions from 2 micrograms of genomic DNA, or from all available DNA when less than that amount was available. The multiplex PCR relied on 60 forward primers for TCR V beta segments and 13 reverse primers for J beta segments. To estimate reads per starting template, synthetic control templates were spiked into each sample at limiting dilution. Reads of 87 bp were generated by sequencing on the Illumina HiSeq System. For the original study's pipeline: PCR and sequencing errors were removed by a nearest neighbor algorithm that merged closely related sequences. TCR overlap was measured as the percentage of unique tumor TCR beta sequences that were also present in the peripheral blood of the same patient. Imported from immuneACCESS, the table was reduced by TCRdb to in-frame sequences with V and J called. These copies leave out some clones; in studies compared against another copy, an unresolved V gene accounts for under half, and the cause of the remainder is not known. V and J calls and clone size are given by that table; D and trimming were obtained from the DNA. Across this sample there are tens of thousands of clones, with around 90% seen only once. The ten largest clones capture around 2% of the sample.

Taken with the paper, the label for time point translates to: after dendritic cell vaccination, including at tumor progression/relapse. Patients were selected on the basis of adequate residual fresh-frozen tumor tissue and more than two years of available survival data. Although molecular status otherwise differed among the glioblastoma patients, no patient had an isocitrate dehydrogenase mutation. PBMC were collected before vaccination, two weeks after the third vaccination, and at tumor progression if tumor progression occurred. The Qiagen DNeasy Blood extraction Kit was used to extract genomic DNA. V ends up 2 bases short and J 3 bases short, with an unmatched junction base count of 5. The CDR3 holds 15 amino acids from the cysteine to the phenylalanine. Only the CDR3 part of the read is kept: 45 bases, read in frame from the first base. CDR1 and CDR2, looked up from the germline V gene (reference sequence), are MNHNY and SVGAGI.

Specimen: blood, collected after dendritic cell vaccination. This TCR was sampled from a human donor with glioblastoma. The chain couples TRBV6-6 to TRBJ2-7; 9 bases in between match TRBD1. The CDR3 corresponds to CASSYAGQGRYEQYF. The DNA sequence reads TGTGCCAGCAGTTACGCGGGACAGGGCCGCTACGAGCAGTACTTC.